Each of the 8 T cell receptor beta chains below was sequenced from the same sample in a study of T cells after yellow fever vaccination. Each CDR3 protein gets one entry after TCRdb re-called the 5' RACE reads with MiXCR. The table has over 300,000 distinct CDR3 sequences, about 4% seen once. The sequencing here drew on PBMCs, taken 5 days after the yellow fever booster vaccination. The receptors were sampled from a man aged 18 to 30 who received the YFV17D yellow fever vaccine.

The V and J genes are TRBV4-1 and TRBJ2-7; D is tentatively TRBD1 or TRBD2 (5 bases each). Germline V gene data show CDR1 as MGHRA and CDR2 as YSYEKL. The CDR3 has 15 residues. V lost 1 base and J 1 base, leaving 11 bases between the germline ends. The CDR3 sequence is CASSQVGVGSYEQYF. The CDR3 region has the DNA TGCGCCAGCAGCCAAGTGGGGGTAGGGTCCTACGAGCAGTACTTC.

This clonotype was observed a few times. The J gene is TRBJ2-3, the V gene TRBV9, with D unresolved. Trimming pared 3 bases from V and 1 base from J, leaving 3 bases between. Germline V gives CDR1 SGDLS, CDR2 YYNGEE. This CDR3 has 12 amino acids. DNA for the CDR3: TGTGCCAGCAGCGGACGCACAGATACGCAGTATTTT. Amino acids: CASSGRTDTQYF. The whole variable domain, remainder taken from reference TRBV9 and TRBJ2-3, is DSGVTQTPKHLITATGQRVTLRCSPRSGDLSVYWYQQSLDQGLQFLIQYYNGEERAKGNILERFSAQQFPDLHSELNLSSLELGDSALYFCASSGRTDTQYFGPGTRLTVL.

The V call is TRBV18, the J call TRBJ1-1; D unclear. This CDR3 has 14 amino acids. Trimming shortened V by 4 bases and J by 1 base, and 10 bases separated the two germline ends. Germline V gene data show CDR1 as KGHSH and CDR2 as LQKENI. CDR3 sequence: CASSRLWGNTEAFF. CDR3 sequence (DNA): TGTGCCAGCTCACGGCTGTGGGGGAACACTGAAGCTTTCTTT.

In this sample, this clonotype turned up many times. The CDR3 sequence: CASSLPPARTGELFF. The CDR3 DNA sequence: TGTGCCAGCAGTTTACCGCCGGCGCGGACCGGGGAGCTGTTTTTT. The rearrangement uses TRBV28 and TRBJ2-2; unclear D gene. CDR3 size: 15 residues. The germline gives CDR1 MDHEN, CDR2 SYDVKM. V was clipped by 2 bases and J by 5 bases, with 12 bases between them.

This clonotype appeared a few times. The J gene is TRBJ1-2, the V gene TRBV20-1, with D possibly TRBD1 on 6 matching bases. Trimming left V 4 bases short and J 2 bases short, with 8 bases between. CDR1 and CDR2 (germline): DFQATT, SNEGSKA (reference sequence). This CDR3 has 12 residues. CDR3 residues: CSAKTGNYGYTF. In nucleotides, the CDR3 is TGCAGTGCTAAAACAGGGAACTATGGCTACACCTTC.

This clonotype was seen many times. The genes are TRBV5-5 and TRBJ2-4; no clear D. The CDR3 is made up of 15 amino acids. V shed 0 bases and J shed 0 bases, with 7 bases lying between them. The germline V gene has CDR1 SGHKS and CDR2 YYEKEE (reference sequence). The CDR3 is CASSLGVIAKNIQYF. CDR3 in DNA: TGTGCCAGCAGCTTGGGGGTTATAGCCAAAAACATTCAGTACTTC.

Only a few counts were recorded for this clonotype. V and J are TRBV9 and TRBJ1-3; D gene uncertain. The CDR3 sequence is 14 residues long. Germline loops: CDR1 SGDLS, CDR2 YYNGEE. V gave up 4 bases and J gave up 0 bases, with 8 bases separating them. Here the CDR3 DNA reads TGTGCCAGCAGCCAGACGCTCTCTGGAAACACCATATATTTT. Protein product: CASSQTLSGNTIYF.

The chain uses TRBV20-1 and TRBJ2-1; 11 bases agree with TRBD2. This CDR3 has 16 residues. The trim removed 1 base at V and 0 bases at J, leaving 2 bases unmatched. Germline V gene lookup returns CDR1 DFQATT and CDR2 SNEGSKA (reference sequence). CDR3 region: CSARVSGGASYNEQFF. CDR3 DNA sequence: TGCAGTGCTAGAGTTAGCGGGGGGGCCTCCTACAATGAGCAGTTCTTC.